This is a list of T cell receptor beta chains from one sample in a study of T-cell memory formation after mild COVID-19. One entry per CDR3 protein, called by TCRdb with MiXCR from the 5' RACE reads. The sample consists of around 410,000 distinct CDR3 sequences, 20% to 30% of them appearing once. Material: PBMCs or a T cell subset sorted from them (not recorded which). These receptors all stem from an adult woman who had mild COVID-19 (a few samples of this study predate the infection). Cell type and time point are not known. Each CDR3 is given with its conserved first and last residue. The order of the fields is clone size, D gene, V gene, CDR3 length, J gene, CDR3 DNA, CDR3 protein. A D gene is named only where the DNA matches it firmly. Size is omitted from some rows. Given values are once, few, many or a class for expanded clones.

size: .; D: TRBD1; V: TRBV7-9; length: 16; J: TRBJ2-2; DNA: TGTGCCAGCAGCTCTAGCACCGGACAGGGGGCCGGGGAGCTGTTTTTT; CDR3: CASSSSTGQGAGELFF
size: .; D: .; V: TRBV12-3/TRBV12-4; length: 17; J: TRBJ2-3; DNA: TGTGCCAGCAGTTTGAGAATGAAGACTCCGAGCACAGATACGCAGTATTTT; CDR3: CASSLRMKTPSTDTQYF
size: few; D: TRBD1; V: TRBV6-5; length: 16; J: TRBJ1-3; DNA: TGTGCCAGCAGTTTATCTGGACAGGGAGGTGGAAACACCATATATTTT; CDR3: CASSLSGQGGGNTIYF
size: few; D: .; V: TRBV20-1; length: 11; J: TRBJ1-1; DNA: TGCAGTGCTAGAGAAGTAACTGAAGCTTTCTTT; CDR3: CSAREVTEAFF
size: .; D: TRBD2; V: TRBV24-1; length: 16; J: TRBJ2-2; DNA: TGTGCCACCAGTGCCTTAGCGGGGGGGAACACCGGGGAGCTGTTTTTT; CDR3: CATSALAGGNTGELFF
size: few; D: .; V: TRBV6-2/TRBV6-3; length: 13; J: TRBJ2-3; DNA: TGTGCCAGCAGTCTACCAGTGGCAGATACGCAGTATTTT; CDR3: CASSLPVADTQYF
size: .; D: .; V: TRBV4-3; length: 16; J: TRBJ1-2; DNA: TGCGCCAGCAGCCAAGGCGCCAATGTGGTTGCGGCCGGCTACACCTTC; CDR3: CASSQGANVVAAGYTF
size: .; D: .; V: TRBV24-1; length: 16; J: TRBJ2-3; DNA: TGTGCCACCAGTGGTTCTAGCTCCGACCTCACAGATACGCAGTATTTT; CDR3: CATSGSSSDLTDTQYF
size: .; D: .; V: TRBV4-1; length: 14; J: TRBJ1-1; DNA: TGCGCCAGCAGCCAAAGGGTAGTGAACACTGAAGCTTTCTTT; CDR3: CASSQRVVNTEAFF
size: .; D: .; V: TRBV6-2/TRBV6-3; length: 13; J: TRBJ1-2; DNA: TGTGCCAGCAGTTCTGGAAACTCCTATGGCTACACCTTC; CDR3: CASSSGNSYGYTF
size: few; D: .; V: TRBV18; length: 15; J: TRBJ2-6; DNA: TGTGCCAGCTCACCGAAGTACTCTGGGGCCAACGTCCTGACTTTC; CDR3: CASSPKYSGANVLTF
size: few; D: .; V: TRBV20-1; length: 14; J: TRBJ2-7; DNA: TGCAGTGCTAGAGCGAGCGGATCATTTTACGAGCAGTACTTC; CDR3: CSARASGSFYEQYF
size: few; D: .; V: TRBV7-9; length: 13; J: TRBJ1-2; DNA: TGTGCCAGCAGCTTACGATCAGGGGAAGGCTACACCTTC; CDR3: CASSLRSGEGYTF